The T cell receptor (beta chain) described here comes from a study of patients and donors after allogeneic stem cell transplantation. From the RT-PCR reads, TCRdb called clonotypes with MiXCR, one entry per CDR3 protein. The sample has 20,000 to 25,000 distinct CDR3 sequences, approximately 28% seen once; the top ten hold 40% to 55%. In its sample, this clonotype was seen a few times. At one of its ends the junction is not consistent with the germline gene, which may arise from a read error. The sequencing input was blood, either unsorted or a sorted T cell fraction (not recorded which). This clonotype originated in a human donor who was either an allogeneic HSCT recipient or a stem cell or donor lymphocyte infusion donor (not recorded which). It is not recorded whose cells these are; they may come from a transplant donor.

The CDR3 DNA reads as TGCGCCAGCAGCCAAACGATGACAACAAATGAAAAACTGTTTTTT. As protein: CASSQTMTTNEKLFF. The chain employs TRBV4-1 and TRBJ1-4; D call uncertain. The germline V gene encodes CDR1 MGHRA and CDR2 YSYEKL. The length of the CDR3 is 15 residues.